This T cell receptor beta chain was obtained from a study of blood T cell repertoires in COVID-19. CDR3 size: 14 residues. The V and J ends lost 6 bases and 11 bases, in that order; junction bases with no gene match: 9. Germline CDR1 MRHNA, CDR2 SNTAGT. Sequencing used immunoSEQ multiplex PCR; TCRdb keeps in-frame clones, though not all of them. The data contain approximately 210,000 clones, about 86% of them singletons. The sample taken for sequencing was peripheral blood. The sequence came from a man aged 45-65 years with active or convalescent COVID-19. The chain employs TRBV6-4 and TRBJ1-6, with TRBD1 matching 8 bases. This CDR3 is CASSPDRGSPPLHF. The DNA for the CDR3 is TGTGCCAGCAGCCCTGACAGGGGATCTCCACCCCTCCACTTT.